Included here is one T cell receptor (beta chain) sequence, with context. This record comes from a study of CD8 T cells in Susac syndrome. Random hexamers served to reverse transcribe about 0.5 to 1 ug RNA. Coverage of TCR beta CDR3 amplification by immunoSEQ multiplex PCR extended to 54 Vbeta and 13 Jbeta. TCRdb re-called the immunoSEQ multiplex PCR reads through MiXCR, storing one row per CDR3 protein. This table holds 250,000 to 300,000 distinct CDR3 sequences, about nine tenths found once. Sequenced material: CD8+ T cells from PBMCs. This sequence originates from a human donor with multiple sclerosis.

Written as DNA, the CDR3 is TGTGCCAGCAGCGCGTTGGGTAACGAAAAACTGTTTTTT. Translation gives CASSALGNEKLFF. This chain connects TRBV7-9 to TRBJ1-4; no reliable D call. CDR1 SEHNR and CDR2 FQNEAQ come from the germline V gene (reference sequence). The V and J ends lost 5 bases and 8 bases respectively, with 12 bases between them. The CDR3 extends over 13 amino acids.